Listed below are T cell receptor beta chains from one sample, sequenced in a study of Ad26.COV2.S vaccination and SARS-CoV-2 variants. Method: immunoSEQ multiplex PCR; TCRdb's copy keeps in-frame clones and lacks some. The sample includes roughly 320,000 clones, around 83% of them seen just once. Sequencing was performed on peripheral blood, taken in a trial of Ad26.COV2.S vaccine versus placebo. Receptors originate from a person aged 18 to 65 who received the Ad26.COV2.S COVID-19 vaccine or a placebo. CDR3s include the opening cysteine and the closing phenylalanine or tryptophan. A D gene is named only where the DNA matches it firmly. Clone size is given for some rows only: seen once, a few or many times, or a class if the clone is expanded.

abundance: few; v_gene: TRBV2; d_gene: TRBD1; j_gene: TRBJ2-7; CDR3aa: CASSPRTGGGEQYF; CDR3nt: TGTGCCAGCAGCCCTAGGACAGGGGGCGGCGAGCAGTACTTC
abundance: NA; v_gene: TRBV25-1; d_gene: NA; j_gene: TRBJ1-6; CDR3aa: CASSGFGHSALHF; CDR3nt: TGTGCCAGCAGTGGGTTCGGTCATTCGGCCCTCCACTTT
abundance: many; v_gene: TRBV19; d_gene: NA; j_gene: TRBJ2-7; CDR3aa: CASTGPSSYEQYF; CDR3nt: TGTGCCAGTACTGGTCCCAGCTCCTACGAGCAGTACTTC
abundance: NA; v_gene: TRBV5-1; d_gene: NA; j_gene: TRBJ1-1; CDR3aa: CATAEQSNTEAFF; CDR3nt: TGCGCCACTGCAGAGCAAAGTAACACTGAAGCTTTCTTT
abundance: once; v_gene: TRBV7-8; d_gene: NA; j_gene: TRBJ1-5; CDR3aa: CASSVRRLDIPNQPQHF; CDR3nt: TGTGCCAGCAGCGTTAGACGTTTAGACATCCCCAATCAGCCCCAGCATTTT
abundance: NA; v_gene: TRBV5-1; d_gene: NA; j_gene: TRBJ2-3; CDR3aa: CASSLVTDTQYF; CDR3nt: TGCGCCAGCAGCTTGGTCACAGATACGCAGTATTTT
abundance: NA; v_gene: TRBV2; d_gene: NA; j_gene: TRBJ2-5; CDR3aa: CASSEFTSLETQYF; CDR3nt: TGTGCCAGCAGTGAATTCACTAGTTTAGAGACCCAGTACTTC
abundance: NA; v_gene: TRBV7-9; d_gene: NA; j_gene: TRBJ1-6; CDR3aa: CASSRGASGNSPLHF; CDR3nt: TGTGCCAGCAGCCGGGGCGCTTCCGGCAATTCACCCCTCCACTTT
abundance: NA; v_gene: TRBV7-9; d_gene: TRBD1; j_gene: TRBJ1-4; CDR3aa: CASSPPLTGGFEKLFF; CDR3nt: TGTGCCAGCAGCCCGCCCCTGACAGGGGGTTTTGAAAAACTGTTTTTT
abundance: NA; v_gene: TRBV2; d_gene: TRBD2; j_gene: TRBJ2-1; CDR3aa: CASSYQLAGGSYNEQFF; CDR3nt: TGTGCCAGCAGTTACCAACTAGCGGGGGGATCCTACAATGAGCAGTTCTTC
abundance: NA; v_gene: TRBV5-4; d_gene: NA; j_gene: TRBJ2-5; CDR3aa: CASSQGVETQYF; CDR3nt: TGTGCCAGCAGCCAAGGGGTGGAGACCCAGTACTTC
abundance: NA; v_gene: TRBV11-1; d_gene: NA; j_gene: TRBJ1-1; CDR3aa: CASRTEGREAFF; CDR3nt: TGTGCCAGCAGAACAGAGGGGAGAGAAGCTTTCTTT
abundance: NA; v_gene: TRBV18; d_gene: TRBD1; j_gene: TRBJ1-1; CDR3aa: CASSKDRDNTEAFF; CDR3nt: TGTGCCAGCTCAAAGGACAGGGACAACACTGAAGCTTTCTTT
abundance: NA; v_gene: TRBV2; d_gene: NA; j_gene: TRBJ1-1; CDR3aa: CASSILLNTEAFF; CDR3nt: TGTGCCAGCAGCATACTCCTGAACACTGAAGCTTTCTTT
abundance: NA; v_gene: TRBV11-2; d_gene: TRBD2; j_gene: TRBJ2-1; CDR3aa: CASSLDGLAYNEQFF; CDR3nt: TGTGCCAGCAGCTTAGACGGACTAGCCTACAATGAGCAGTTCTTC
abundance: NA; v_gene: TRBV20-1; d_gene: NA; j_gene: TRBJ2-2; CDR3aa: CSASERGNTGELFF; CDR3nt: TGCAGTGCTAGTGAGAGGGGGAACACCGGGGAGCTGTTTTTT
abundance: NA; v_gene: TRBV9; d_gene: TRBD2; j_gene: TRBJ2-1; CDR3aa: CASSVEGSGKTRDEQFF; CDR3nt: TGTGCCAGCAGCGTAGAAGGTAGCGGGAAGACCCGGGATGAGCAGTTCTTC
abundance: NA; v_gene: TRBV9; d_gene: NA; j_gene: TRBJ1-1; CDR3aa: CASSPRTGGAEAFF; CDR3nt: TGTGCCAGCAGCCCCCGGACGGGGGGCGCTGAAGCTTTCTTT
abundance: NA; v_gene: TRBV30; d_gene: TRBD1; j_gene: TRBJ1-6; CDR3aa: CAWSGQGVGSPLHF; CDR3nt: TGTGCCTGGAGTGGACAGGGGGTAGGTTCACCCCTCCACTTT
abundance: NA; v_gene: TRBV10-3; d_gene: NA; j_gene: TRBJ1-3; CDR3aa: CAISDTGSGNTIYF; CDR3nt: TGTGCCATCAGTGATACGGGATCTGGAAACACCATATATTTT
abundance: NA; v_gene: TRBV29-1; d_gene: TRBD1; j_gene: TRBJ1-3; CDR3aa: CSVDRGRRGNTIYF; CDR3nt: TGCAGCGTAGACAGGGGGCGGCGGGGAAACACCATATATTTT
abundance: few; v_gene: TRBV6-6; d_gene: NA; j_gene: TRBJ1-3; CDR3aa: CASSLSVQADTIYF; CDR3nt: TGTGCCAGCAGTTTAAGTGTACAGGCTGACACCATATATTTT
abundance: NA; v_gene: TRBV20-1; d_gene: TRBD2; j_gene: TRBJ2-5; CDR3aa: CSASTGGQGQETQYF; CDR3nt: TGCAGTGCTAGTACGGGGGGGCAGGGTCAAGAGACCCAGTACTTC
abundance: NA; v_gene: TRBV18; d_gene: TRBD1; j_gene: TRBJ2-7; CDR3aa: CASSPGTVSYEQYF; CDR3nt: TGTGCCAGCTCACCCGGGACAGTCTCCTACGAGCAGTACTTC
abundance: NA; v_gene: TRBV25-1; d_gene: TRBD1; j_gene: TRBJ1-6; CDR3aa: CATRPGTVDSPLHF; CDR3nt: TGTGCCACCCGTCCCGGGACAGTGGATTCACCCCTCCACTTT
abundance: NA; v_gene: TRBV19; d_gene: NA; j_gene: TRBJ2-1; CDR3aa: CASSTLHSGTELF; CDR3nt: TGTGCCAGTAGTACCCTACACTCCGGGACTGAACTCTTC
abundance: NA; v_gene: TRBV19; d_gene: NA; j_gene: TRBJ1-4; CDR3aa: CASSMFDSSNEKLFF; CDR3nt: TGTGCCAGTAGTATGTTCGACAGTAGTAATGAAAAACTGTTTTTT
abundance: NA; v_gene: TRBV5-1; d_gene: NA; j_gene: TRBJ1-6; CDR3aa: CASSLVGQNSPLHF; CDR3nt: TGCGCCAGCAGCTTGGTTGGACAGAATTCACCCCTCCACTTT
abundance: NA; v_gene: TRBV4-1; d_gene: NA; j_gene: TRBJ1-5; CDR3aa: CASSPSADPGGPQHF; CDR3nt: TGCGCCAGCAGCCCGTCCGCCGACCCGGGGGGGCCCCAGCATTTT
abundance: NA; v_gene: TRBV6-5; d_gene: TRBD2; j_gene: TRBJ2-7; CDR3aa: CASSLAGGASMEQYF; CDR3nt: TGTGCCAGCAGCCTAGCGGGGGGGGCCTCCATGGAGCAGTACTTC
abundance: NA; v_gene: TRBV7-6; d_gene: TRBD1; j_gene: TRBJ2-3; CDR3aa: CASSRLGQGRTDTQYF; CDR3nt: TGTGCCAGCAGTCGTTTGGGACAGGGTCGTACAGATACGCAGTATTTT
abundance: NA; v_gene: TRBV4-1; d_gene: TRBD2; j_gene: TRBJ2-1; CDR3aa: CASSFLAGEHSYNEQFF; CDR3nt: TGCGCCAGCAGCTTCCTAGCGGGGGAACACTCCTACAATGAGCAGTTCTTC
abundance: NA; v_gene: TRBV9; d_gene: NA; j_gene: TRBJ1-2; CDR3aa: CASSVDLTGYGYTF; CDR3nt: TGTGCCAGCAGCGTAGATCTGACCGGCTATGGCTACACCTTC
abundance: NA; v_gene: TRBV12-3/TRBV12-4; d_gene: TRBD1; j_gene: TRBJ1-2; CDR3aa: CASSPGGNGYTF; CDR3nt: TGTGCCAGCAGCCCAGGGGGCAATGGCTACACCTTC
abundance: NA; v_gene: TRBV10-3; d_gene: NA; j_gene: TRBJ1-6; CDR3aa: CAISESTGPNSPLHF; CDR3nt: TGTGCCATCAGTGAGTCGACGGGGCCTAATTCACCCCTCCACTTT
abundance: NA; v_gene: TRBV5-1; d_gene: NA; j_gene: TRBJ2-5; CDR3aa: CASSLSQETQYF; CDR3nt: TGCGCCAGCAGCTTATCCCAAGAGACCCAGTACTTC
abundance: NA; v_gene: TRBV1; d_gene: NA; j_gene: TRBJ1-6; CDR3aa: CTSSRIGQSGNSPLHF; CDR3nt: TGCACCAGCAGCCGTATAGGACAGTCCGGGAATTCACCCCTCCACTTT
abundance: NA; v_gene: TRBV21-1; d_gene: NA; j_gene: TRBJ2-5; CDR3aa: CASSKVGSSFSTGGFQETQYF; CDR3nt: TGTGCCAGCAGCAAAGTAGGTAGTTCATTTAGTACAGGGGGCTTCCAAGAGACCCAGTACTTC
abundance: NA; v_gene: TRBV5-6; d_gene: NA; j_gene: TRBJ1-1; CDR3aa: CASSKVVNTEAFF; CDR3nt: TGTGCCAGCAGCAAAGTGGTGAACACTGAAGCTTTCTTT
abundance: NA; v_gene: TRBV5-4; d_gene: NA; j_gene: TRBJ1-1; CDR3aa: CASSLPSGQSAEAFF; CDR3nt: TGTGCCAGCAGCTTGCCCTCGGGACAAAGCGCTGAAGCTTTCTTT
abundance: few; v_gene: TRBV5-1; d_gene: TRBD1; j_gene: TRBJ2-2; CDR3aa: CASSLEGQGAPSGELFF; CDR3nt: TGCGCCAGCAGCTTGGAGGGACAGGGGGCTCCTTCCGGGGAGCTGTTTTTT
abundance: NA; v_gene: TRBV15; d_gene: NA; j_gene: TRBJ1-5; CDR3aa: CATSRDPGSNQPQHF; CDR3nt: TGTGCCACCAGCAGAGATCCCGGTAGCAATCAGCCCCAGCATTTT